One and the same sample provided the 20 T cell receptor beta chains below, sequenced in a study of T cell changes during pregnancy in multiple sclerosis. The table came from immunoSEQ multiplex PCR; TCRdb's copy has only in-frame clones and leaves some out. The table shows 100,000 or so clones, with around 93% occurring only once. The source material was peripheral blood, sampled after pregnancy. All receptors come from a female donor with multiple sclerosis, enrolled in a pregnancy study.

This clone has just one count. The gene calls are TRBV19 and TRBJ2-1, with D maybe TRBD1 (7 bases). CDR1 and CDR2 (germline): LNHDA, SQIVND (reference sequence). V lost 6 bases and J lost 4, with 16 bases in between. The CDR3 consists of 15 residues. In DNA, the CDR3 is TGTGCCAGTAGCGGGGGACAGCGGTCTTACAATGAGCAGTTCTTC. This gives the protein CASSGGQRSYNEQFF.

This chain joins TRBV7-9 and TRBJ2-1; D ambiguous. The CDR3 length is 17 residues. V lost 0 bases and J lost 8, with 20 bases in between. CDR1 is SEHNR, CDR2 FQNEAQ, per germline (reference sequence). CDR3 sequence: CASSLAPGVALLHEQFF. CDR3 coding DNA: TGTGCCAGCAGCTTAGCCCCGGGTGTAGCCCTGTTGCATGAGCAGTTCTTC.

This clone turned up a few times. One end of the junction is discordant with germline, which a read error may explain. The chain is built from TRBV30 and TRBJ1-1; D is undetermined. This CDR3 contains 11 residues. CDR1 is GTSNPN and CDR2 is SVGIG in the germline V gene (reference sequence). CDR3 sequence reads: CAWRENSEAFF. CDR3 nucleotide sequence: TGTGCCTGGAGGGAAAACAGTGAAGCTTTCTTT.

This sequence joins TRBV10-3 and TRBJ1-3; D call uncertain. V gave up 0 bases and J gave up 7 bases, with 7 bases separating them. The CDR3 length is 13 residues. CDR1 is ENHRY, CDR2 SYGVKD, per germline. In DNA form, the CDR3 reads TGTGCCATCAGTGAGTCGACGGGGAACACCATATATTTT. Its translation: CAISESTGNTIYF.

V gene TRBV19 combines with J gene TRBJ2-1; D might be TRBD2 (5 bases). Germline values: CDR1 LNHDA, CDR2 SQIVND (reference sequence). This CDR3 is built from 17 residues. V lost 6 bases, J lost 5 bases, and 23 bases lay in between. The CDR3 here is CASSEGLVGRGNNEQFF. CDR3 sequence (DNA): TGTGCCAGTAGCGAGGGTTTGGTCGGCCGGGGAAACAATGAGCAGTTCTTC.

V is TRBV27 and J is TRBJ2-7; D is perhaps TRBD1 (6 bases). Looked up from germline, CDR1 is MNHEY and CDR2 is SMNVEV (reference sequence). The CDR3 loop spans 14 amino acids. Deletions cut 2 bases from V and 1 base from J, with 9 bases between. The CDR3 is CASSLVRGSYEQYF. The DNA for the CDR3 is TGTGCCAGCAGTTTAGTCAGGGGATCCTACGAGCAGTACTTC.

The chain combines TRBV5-1 with TRBJ1-3; 7 nucleotides match TRBD1. V shed 6 bases, J shed 0 bases, and the junction held 3 bases outside the gene matches. CDR1 and CDR2 from the germline V gene are SGHRS and YFSETQ. This CDR3 comprises 14 residues. The CDR3 spells CASTTGSSGNTIYF. CDR3 in DNA: TGCGCCAGCACGACAGGGTCCTCTGGAAACACCATATATTTT.

This chain connects TRBV6-6 to TRBJ2-2, with TRBD2 matching over 9 bases. This CDR3 is 15 amino acids long. V was clipped by 6 bases and J by 5 bases; unmatched bases: 7. Germline V gives CDR1 MNHNY, CDR2 SVGAGI (reference sequence). CDR3 DNA: TGTGCCAGCAGCCAGAGCGGGAGGAGGACCGGGGAGCTGTTTTTT. This gives the protein CASSQSGRRTGELFF.

The chain carries TRBV2 and TRBJ2-1, with D possibly being TRBD2 (5 bases). CDR1 is SNHLY, CDR2 FYNNEI, per germline. The CDR3 length is 10 residues. V lost 8 bases to trimming and J lost 8 bases, with 7 bases between them. CDR3 sequence: CASGEYEQFF. In DNA form, the CDR3 reads TGTGCCAGCGGGGAGTATGAGCAGTTCTTC.

The chain uses TRBV5-1 and TRBJ2-3, with D possibly being TRBD2 (5 bases). With 10 bases removed from V and 1 base from J, the gap between germline ends came to 13 bases. The CDR3 runs to 13 residues. Germline CDR1 is SGHRS and CDR2 is YFSETQ. The CDR3 here is CAARADGTDTQYF. The CDR3 DNA reads as TGCGCCGCACGAGCGGATGGCACAGATACGCAGTATTTT.

The chain recombines TRBV7-2 with TRBJ2-1; no clear D. The CDR3 extends over 15 amino acids. Germline CDR1 and CDR2: SGHTA and FQGNSA. The V end lost 3 bases, the J end lost 0 bases, and 9 bases lay between the germline ends. CDR3 sequence reads: CASSLRPSSYNEQFF. DNA of the CDR3: TGTGCCAGCAGCTTGAGGCCTAGCTCCTACAATGAGCAGTTCTTC.

The chain links TRBV5-8 to TRBJ2-1, with 14 positions matching TRBD2. V trimming: 0 bases; J trimming: 9 bases; junction bases outside the gene matches: 5. CDR3 size: 16 residues. Germline V gene sequence: CDR1 SGHTS, CDR2 YDEGEE. The CDR3: CASSLGLAGGPAEQFF. DNA for the CDR3: TGTGCCAGCAGCTTGGGACTAGCGGGAGGGCCAGCTGAGCAGTTCTTC.

V is TRBV11-3 and J is TRBJ2-5; TRBD1 might be the D (5 bases). Per germline, CDR1 SGHNT and CDR2 YENEEA. V lost 5 bases to trimming and J lost 7 bases, with 14 bases between them. CDR3 length equals 13 residues. The CDR3 DNA reads TGTGCCAGCAGCGCTACGGACAAAGGGACCCAGTACTTC. It encodes CASSATDKGTQYF. Complete variable domain (other parts from reference TRBV11-3 and TRBJ2-5): EAGVVQSPRYKIIEKKQPVAFWCNPISGHNTLYWYLQNLGQGPELLIRYENEEAVDDSQLPKDRFSAERLKGVDSTLKIQPAELGDSAVYLCASSATDKGTQYFGPGTRLLVL.

This clone has just one count. The same CDR3 arises from other DNA sequences in this sample as well. The gene calls are TRBV5-6 and TRBJ1-3; D is undetermined. This CDR3 has 14 amino acids. Germline assignment: CDR1 SGHDT and CDR2 YYEEEE. Trimming took off 0 bases at V and 1 base at J, with 5 bases between the two ends. The CDR3 here is CASSLGSSGNTIYF. For the CDR3, the DNA is TGTGCCAGCAGCTTGGGGAGTTCTGGAAACACCATATATTTT.

The gene calls are TRBV6-1 and TRBJ1-5; D is ambiguous. CDR3 length: 15 residues. The V gene lost 0 bases and the J gene lost 3 bases, with 9 bases spanning the gap. The germline V gene has CDR1 MNHNS and CDR2 SASEGT. CDR3 in DNA: TGTGCCAGCAGTGAAGCGTGGCAGGACAATCAGCCCCAGCATTTT. Translated: CASSEAWQDNQPQHF.

Of note for this clone: The identical CDR3 is also encoded by other nucleotide sequences in the sample. The V and J genes are TRBV18 and TRBJ1-2, with a tentative D call TRBD1 (6 bases). The germline V gene encodes CDR1 KGHSH and CDR2 LQKENI. The CDR3 loop spans 14 amino acids. Trimming took off 4 bases at V and 4 bases at J, with 13 bases between the two ends. In nucleotides, the CDR3 is TGTGCCAGCTCACTAAGACAGGACGGCTATGGCTACACCTTC. This encodes CASSLRQDGYGYTF.

The gene calls are TRBV19 and TRBJ2-1; weak D call: TRBD2 (5 bases). CDR1 LNHDA and CDR2 SQIVND come from the germline V gene (reference sequence). The CDR3 has 17 amino acids. V was shortened by 4 bases and J by 0 bases, with 16 bases between the two germline ends. The CDR3 here is CASSKSRSESSYNEQFF. The CDR3 DNA reads TGTGCCAGTAGTAAGTCGCGTAGCGAGAGCTCCTACAATGAGCAGTTCTTC.

The genes are TRBV6-1 and TRBJ1-5, with a possible D match to TRBD1 (6 bases). CDR1 is MNHNS and CDR2 is SASEGT in the germline V gene. The V gene lost 9 bases and the J gene lost 7 bases, with 19 bases spanning the gap. The CDR3 is 14 residues long. This chain's CDR3 is CASSTGPGGQPQHF. For the CDR3, the DNA is TGTGCCAGTTCTACAGGGCCGGGTGGACAGCCCCAGCATTTT.

V and J are TRBV19 and TRBJ1-1, with 7 bases matching TRBD1. Trimming cost V 5 bases and J 4 bases; bases outside gene matches: 13. The CDR3 has 16 residues. The V gene's germline CDR1 is LNHDA and CDR2 SQIVND (reference sequence). Here the CDR3 DNA reads TGTGCCAGTAGTCGAACGGGCGTAGGGGGCCCCACTGAAGCTTTCTTT. This encodes CASSRTGVGGPTEAFF. The full variable domain, rest sourced from reference TRBV19 and TRBJ1-1, is DGGITQSPKYLFRKEGQNVTLSCEQNLNHDAMYWYRQDPGQGLRLIYYSQIVNDFQKGDIAEGYSVSREKKESFPLTVTSAQKNPTAFYLCASSRTGVGGPTEAFFGQGTRLTVV.

This clone was seen just once. The J gene is TRBJ2-7, the V gene TRBV19, with TRBD2 matching 10 bases. The germline V gene encodes CDR1 LNHDA and CDR2 SQIVND (reference sequence). Trimming cost V 7 bases and J 0 bases; bases outside gene matches: 6. The CDR3 totals 15 residues. The DNA of the CDR3 is TGTGCCAGTACCCCTAGCGGGAGCACCTCCTACGAGCAGTACTTC. Its protein is CASTPSGSTSYEQYF.